These T cell receptor beta chains were read from a single sample in a study of regulatory T cells in long-lasting Graves disease. One entry per CDR3 protein results from TCRdb running MiXCR on the multiplex PCR reads. The sample lists 200,000 to 250,000 distinct CDR3 sequences; roughly a fifth were seen once. These data were also reused for a study on T cells in Graves' hyperthyroidism and ophthalmopathy.

This specimen was peripheral blood mononuclear cells (PBMCs), taken at new diagnosis, from a patient treated with antithyroid drugs. The receptors stem from a woman aged 25 to 39 with Graves disease. Both conserved end residues are part of each CDR3. The order of the fields is V gene, clone size, J gene, CDR3 protein. Clone size is shown for a subset of rows, as once, few, many or a class of expanded clone.

TRBV28,many,TRBJ1-4,CASSPVQGEKLFF
TRBV18,many,TRBJ1-1,CASSPRGVSGGTEAFF
TRBV2,once,TRBJ1-5,CASRRQGAGRQPQHF
TRBV27,many,TRBJ1-2,CASRLGTLGYGYTF
TRBV2,many,TRBJ2-3,CATARQGATDTQYF
TRBV6-1,many,TRBJ1-4,CASSVARGREKLFF
TRBV30,many,TRBJ1-1,CAWAPEYVAFF
TRBV28,NA,TRBJ1-6,CARPTGDESPLHF
TRBV28,many,TRBJ1-2,CASSLLGTANYGYTF
TRBV20-1,many,TRBJ1-3,CSARVRLRNTIYF
TRBV19,few,TRBJ1-6,CASSQGTESPLHF